This TCR beta chain is drawn from a study of blood T cell repertoires in COVID-19. For the study at large: Italy, Spain and the United States were the sources of the convalescent and acute COVID-19 samples.

Germline assignment: CDR1 KGHSH and CDR2 LQKENI. Trimming took off 3 bases at V and 3 bases at J, with 6 bases between the two ends. CDR3 length: 13 residues. The protocol was immunoSEQ multiplex PCR, while the TCRdb copy is restricted to in-frame clones and leaves out a portion. This table has about 300,000 clones, 85% to 90% appearing once. Ages ranged from about 18 to 89 years, with residence in 20 to 30 US areas. Participants were placed into cohorts based on the clinical history they reported. Sequenced: PBMCs or T cells enriched from blood (not recorded which). This receptor was obtained from a woman younger than 35 who had recovered from COVID-19. The chain combines TRBV18 with TRBJ1-5; no clear D gene. In nucleotides, the CDR3 is TGTGCCAGCTCACCCGGAGACAATCAGCCCCAGCATTTT. This gives the protein CASSPGDNQPQHF.